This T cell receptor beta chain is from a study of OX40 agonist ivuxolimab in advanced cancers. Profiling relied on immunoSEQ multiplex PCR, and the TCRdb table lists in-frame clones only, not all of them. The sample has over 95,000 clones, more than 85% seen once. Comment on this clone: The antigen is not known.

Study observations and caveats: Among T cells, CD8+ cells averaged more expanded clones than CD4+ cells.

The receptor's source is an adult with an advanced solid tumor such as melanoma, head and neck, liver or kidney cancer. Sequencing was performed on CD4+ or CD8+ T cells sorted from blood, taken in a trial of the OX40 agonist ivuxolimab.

The CDR3 DNA reads TGTGCCAGCAGCCCAAGACCAACCAATCAGCCCCAGCATTTT. Its protein is CASSPRPTNQPQHF. The chain recombines TRBV28 with TRBJ1-5; D not resolved. The V gene's germline CDR1 is MDHEN and CDR2 SYDVKM. Trimming removed 6 bases at V and 3 bases at J, with 12 bases between. The CDR3 runs to 14 residues.